The 14 T cell receptor beta chains listed next were all sequenced from one sample in a study of blood T cell repertoires in COVID-19. TCRdb keeps only in-frame clones here, not all; method: immunoSEQ multiplex PCR. This sample has some 150,000 clones, with over 80% found just once. Sequencing used PBMCs or T cells enriched from blood (not recorded which). These receptors all come from a woman between 50 and 59 years old who had been exposed to COVID-19.

The chain employs TRBV4-1 and TRBJ2-7; 7 bases agree with TRBD1. The trim removed 1 base at V and 2 bases at J, leaving 5 bases unmatched. CDR1 and CDR2 (germline): MGHRA, YSYEKL. The CDR3 has 15 residues. The CDR3 DNA sequence: TGCGCCAGCAGCCAAGTAGGGACAGACCCCTACGAGCAGTACTTC. Protein product: CASSQVGTDPYEQYF.

The chain joins TRBV6-2 or TRBV6-3 to TRBJ1-2; 8 bases agree with TRBD1. Germline V gene data show CDR1 as MNHEY and CDR2 as SVGEGT. Losses at the gene ends were 5 bases for V and 3 bases for J; bases not matched to a gene: 8. The CDR3 has 15 amino acids. The CDR3 sequence is CASSLLGQGDYGYTF. CDR3 DNA: TGTGCCAGCAGTCTCCTTGGACAGGGCGACTATGGCTACACCTTC.

This clone was seen only once. J is TRBJ1-1 and V is TRBV10-1; TRBD1 aligns across 9 bases. CDR1 is WNHNN and CDR2 is SYGVQD in the germline V gene (reference sequence). The V segment lost 5 bases and the J segment 5 bases; nucleotides outside the gene matches: 18. The CDR3 spans 18 residues. The CDR3 reads CASSSFSPRTGEDTEAFF. The CDR3 nucleotides are TGCGCCAGCAGTAGCTTTAGTCCAAGGACAGGGGAAGATACTGAAGCTTTCTTT.

This clone was counted a single time. The J gene is TRBJ1-1, the V gene TRBV5-4; D is ambiguous. V was cut by 0 bases and J by 1 base, with 10 bases left in between. The CDR3 spans 15 residues. Germline V CDR1 and CDR2: SGHNT, YYREEE (reference sequence). In nucleotides, the CDR3 is TGTGCCAGCAGCTTGGCTCCGGCAGGGAACACTGAAGCTTTCTTT. Protein: CASSLAPAGNTEAFF. Based on the CDR3 plus reference TRBV5-4 and TRBJ1-1, the full variable domain is ETGVTQSPTHLIKTRGQQVTLRCSSQSGHNTVSWYQQALGQGPQFIFQYYREEENGRGNFPPRFSGLQFPNYSSELNVNALELDDSALYLCASSLAPAGNTEAFFGQGTRLTVV.

The V gene is TRBV7-8, the J gene TRBJ2-3, with 8 bases identical to TRBD1. This CDR3 spans 12 amino acids. Germline CDR1 is SGHVS and CDR2 is FQNEAQ. The trim removed 5 bases at V and 13 bases at J, leaving 8 bases unmatched. CDR3 coding DNA: TGTGCCAGCAGCCCCTGGACAGGGACGGAGTATTTT. It encodes CASSPWTGTEYF. Drawing the rest from reference TRBV7-8 and TRBJ2-3, the complete variable domain is GAGVSQSPRYKVAKRGQDVALRCDPISGHVSLFWYQQALGQGPEFLTYFQNEAQLDKSGLPSDRFFAERPEGSVSTLKIQRTQQEDSAVYLCASSPWTGTEYFGPGTRLTVL.

This chain links TRBV29-1 with TRBJ1-1, with unresolved D. In germline, CDR1 is SQVTM, CDR2 ANQGSEA. This CDR3 is built from 13 residues. Trimming cost V 6 bases and J 0 bases, with 11 bases left between them. CDR3 amino acids: CSVTVAVNTEAFF. DNA for the CDR3: TGCAGCGTAACCGTGGCCGTGAACACTGAAGCTTTCTTT.

This rearrangement joins TRBV12-5 to TRBJ1-1; D remains unclear. The CDR3 loop spans 15 amino acids. V dropped 0 bases and J dropped 5 bases, with 13 bases sitting between them. CDR1 and CDR2 from the germline V gene are LGHNT and FRNRAP. CDR3 amino acids: CASGLVSRFVTEAFF. In DNA form, the CDR3 reads TGTGCTAGTGGTTTGGTAAGCCGGTTTGTAACTGAAGCTTTCTTT. The whole variable domain, remainder taken from reference TRBV12-5 and TRBJ1-1, is DARVTQTPRHKVTEMGQEVTMRCQPILGHNTVFWYRQTMMQGLELLAYFRNRAPLDDSGMPKDRFSAEMPDATLATLKIQPSEPRDSAVYFCASGLVSRFVTEAFFGQGTRLTVV.

CDR3 in DNA: TGTGCCAGCTCCCAGAAGGCGGGGGGAATCGGGCCCGAGCAGTACTTC. It is translated as CASSQKAGGIGPEQYF. The chain combines TRBV18 with TRBJ2-7, with 8 bases lining up with TRBD2. Germline-derived CDR1 and CDR2 are KGHSH and LQKENI. The CDR3 contains 16 residues. J was trimmed by 6 bases and V by 6 bases; bases with no gene match: 16.

The CDR3: CASSPPDISGANVLTF. The CDR3 DNA reads TGCGCCAGCAGCCCCCCCGACATCTCTGGGGCCAACGTCCTGACTTTC. V usage is TRBV5-1 and J usage is TRBJ2-6, with no clear D. The V end was cut by 4 bases, the J end by 0 bases, with 11 bases between. Per the germline V gene, CDR1 is SGHRS and CDR2 is YFSETQ. The CDR3 has 16 residues.

This chain links TRBV5-6 with TRBJ2-7; D not certain. V lost 3 bases to trimming and J lost 4 bases, with 5 bases between them. The CDR3 is made up of 11 amino acids. Germline CDR1 and CDR2: SGHDT and YYEEEE. The CDR3 DNA reads as TGTGCCAGCAGCTCCTCTTACGAGCAGTACTTC. It yields the protein CASSSSYEQYF. Filled out from reference TRBV5-6 and TRBJ2-7, the complete variable domain reads DAGVTQSPTHLIKTRGQQVTLRCSPKSGHDTVSWYQQALGQGPQFIFQYYEEEERQRGNFPDRFSGHQFPNYSSELNVNALLLGDSALYLCASSSSYEQYFGPGTRLTVT.

V and J are TRBV27 and TRBJ1-2; D gene ambiguous. In germline, CDR1 is MNHEY, CDR2 SMNVEV (reference sequence). V lost 5 bases to trimming and J lost 0 bases, with 13 bases between them. The CDR3 runs 15 residues. DNA for the CDR3: TGTGCCAGCAGTCACCGACACCGAGCTAACTATGGCTACACCTTC. It codes for CASSHRHRANYGYTF.

The chain carries TRBV10-2 and TRBJ2-2; D is unresolved. Germline CDR1 WSHSY, CDR2 SAAADI. Deletions cut 7 bases from V and 7 bases from J, with 10 bases between. This CDR3 comprises 12 residues. In DNA, the CDR3 is TGCGCCAGCAAGCTAAATAACGGGGAGCTGTTTTTT. It is translated as CASKLNNGELFF.

This chain links TRBV11-2 with TRBJ1-2, with D possibly being TRBD1 (5 bases). Germline assignment: CDR1 SGHAT and CDR2 FQNNGV. The CDR3 covers 14 residues. V was clipped by 4 bases and J by 4 bases, with 13 bases between them. CDR3 residues: CASSSKGNFYGYTF. Here the CDR3 DNA reads TGTGCCAGCAGCTCCAAGGGGAATTTCTATGGCTACACCTTC. Variable domain in full (rest from reference TRBV11-2 and TRBJ1-2): EAGVAQSPRYKIIEKRQSVAFWCNPISGHATLYWYQQILGQGPKLLIQFQNNGVVDDSQLPKDRFSAERLKGVDSTLKIQPAKLEDSAVYLCASSSKGNFYGYTFGSGTRLTVV.

The chain links TRBV5-1 to TRBJ1-1; a possible D gene is TRBD1 (5 bases). The germline V gene has CDR1 SGHRS and CDR2 YFSETQ. The CDR3 totals 15 residues. The V and J ends lost 0 bases and 4 bases respectively, with 13 bases between them. The CDR3 region has the DNA TGCGCCAGCAGCTTGGCGCAGGTTAGGGGCACTGAAGCTTTCTTT. It codes for CASSLAQVRGTEAFF.